The sequence of this T cell receptor (beta chain) was determined in a study of shared clonotypes between healthy human individuals. The study, taken as a whole, reports: Apart from blood, nothing was sampled; tissue repertoires likely differ.

Clones were read by immunoSEQ multiplex PCR, and TCRdb kept only the in-frame ones, dropping some. The repertoire has about 2.4 million clones, more than 85% of them found once; the top ten carry around 0.37%. Concerning this clone itself: Its antigen is unidentified.

The CDR3 sequence is 16 residues long. In germline, CDR1 is SGHVS, CDR2 FNYEAQ. Trimming took 2 bases from V and 7 from J; bases not matched to a gene: 13. Sequencing was carried out using naive CD4+ T cells from PBMCs. Subset in this sample: CD45RA+ positively selected. The clonotype comes from a man aged 18 to 29 in good health. Some clones in this sample may be carry-over from other donors' samples. The V call is TRBV7-6, the J call TRBJ2-7; 8 bases align to TRBD1. CDR3 sequence (DNA): TGTGCCAGCAGCTTACGTCGGGACAGGAGACCTTTGGAGCAGTACTTC. Translating gives CASSLRRDRRPLEQYF.